The rows below give T cell receptor beta chains drawn from one sample of a study of CD8+CD57+ T cells in acquired aplastic anemia. MiXCR was run by TCRdb on the reads, yielding one entry per CDR3 protein. Found here are over 150,000 distinct CDR3 sequences, more than 60% of them singletons; the top ten hold about 42%. Sequenced sample: sorted CD4+, CD8+, or CD8+CD57+ T cells (not recorded which) from PBMCs. Receptors were obtained from a human donor with aplastic anemia. Each CDR3 is given with its conserved first and last residue.

TRBV20-1,TRBJ2-1,CSALLGDGRNEQFF
TRBV5-6,TRBJ2-5,CASSLPGTGRRETQYF
TRBV10-3,TRBJ2-7,CAISGTRNVREQYF
TRBV15,TRBJ1-3,CATSTLGSGNTIYF
TRBV5-1,TRBJ2-7,CASNGGQEGRDAEQYF
TRBV20-1,TRBJ1-6,CSAPSEIRSPLHF
TRBV7-2,TRBJ2-2,CASSAVAGVNTGELFF
TRBV7-2,TRBJ2-2,CASSLNVGRNTGELFF
TRBV7-3,TRBJ1-5,CASSLRDRRSAPAF
TRBV9,TRBJ1-1,CASSPPAQGAAFF
TRBV15,TRBJ1-3,CATSRDRGQGARNTIYF
TRBV4-2,TRBJ2-3,CASSQYWASGGLPPSTDTQYF
TRBV9,TRBJ2-1,CASSVGPASYNEQFF
TRBV20-1,TRBJ2-1,CSAPSRGNEQFF
TRBV20-1,TRBJ2-1,CSAEGRSSYNEQFF
TRBV20-1,TRBJ2-7,CSARGRGAEQYF